One T cell receptor beta chain is described in this entry. Antigen specificity is unknown. Clones were read by immunoSEQ multiplex PCR, and TCRdb kept only the in-frame ones, dropping some. The data show 65,000 to 70,000 clones, about nine tenths seen once. These data belong to a study of lymphopenia after photon versus proton radiotherapy. Findings and caveats of the study: Post-nadir diversity loss with photons came from oligoclonal expansion, particularly CD8+ Temra cells. Larger post-nadir TCR diversity loss correlated inversely with survival in deceased patients.

This CDR3 contains 19 residues. The V gene's germline CDR1 is MDHEN and CDR2 SYDVKM. Losses at the gene ends were 1 base for V and 4 bases for J; bases not matched to a gene: 15. The sequencing used peripheral blood, collected from a patient treated with photon-based radiotherapy. V and J are TRBV28 and TRBJ2-7, with 11 bases that match TRBD2. The TCR sequence derives from a woman in her sixties or seventies with pancreatic cancer. The CDR3 loop is CASSLSPGGTSGSLYEQYF. Here the CDR3 DNA reads TGTGCCAGCAGTTTATCCCCAGGGGGCACTAGCGGGAGTCTTTACGAGCAGTACTTC.